The clone carrying this TCR beta chain came up many times. Its antigen is undetermined. This record comes from a study of cytomegalovirus exposure and HLA in healthy donors. Study context: For the approximately 400 genotyped donors, roughly 80% fell within the Caucasian-associated ancestry cluster. General study findings and limits: In vitro, three CMV-associated chains proved specific for CMV antigens. What a later analysis showed was that several of the most significant clusters appeared linked to common viral pathogens.

Trimming took 0 bases from V and 1 from J, leaving 5 bases between them. Germline V gene data show CDR1 as MRHNA and CDR2 as SNTAGT. The CDR3 has 14 residues. The PCR made use of 60 Vbeta and 13 Jbeta primers. Assay used: immunoSEQ multiplex PCR; TCRdb lists only in-frame clones, some missing. The sample yields roughly 180,000 clones, around 81% seen once. Despite likely unrecorded immune exposures, the donors were nominally healthy at the time of sampling. The clonotype originates from a woman aged 18-35 years in good health and CMV-seropositive. The specimen sequenced was PBMCs. V gene TRBV6-4 combines with J gene TRBJ2-3; D remains unclear. The chain's CDR3 is CASSDSAGTDTQYF. Here the CDR3 DNA reads TGTGCCAGCAGTGACTCCGCAGGCACAGATACGCAGTATTTT.